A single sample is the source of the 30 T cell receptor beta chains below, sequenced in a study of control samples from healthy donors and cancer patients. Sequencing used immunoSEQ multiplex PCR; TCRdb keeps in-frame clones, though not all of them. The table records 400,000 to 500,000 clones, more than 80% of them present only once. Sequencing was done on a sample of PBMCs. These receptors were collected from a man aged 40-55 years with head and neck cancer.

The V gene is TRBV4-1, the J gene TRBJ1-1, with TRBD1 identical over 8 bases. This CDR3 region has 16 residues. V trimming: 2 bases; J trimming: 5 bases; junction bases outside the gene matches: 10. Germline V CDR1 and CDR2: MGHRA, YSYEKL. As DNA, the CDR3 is TGCGCCAGCAGCCAACCTCGGACAGGGCGGCTAACTGAAGCTTTCTTT. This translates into CASSQPRTGRLTEAFF.

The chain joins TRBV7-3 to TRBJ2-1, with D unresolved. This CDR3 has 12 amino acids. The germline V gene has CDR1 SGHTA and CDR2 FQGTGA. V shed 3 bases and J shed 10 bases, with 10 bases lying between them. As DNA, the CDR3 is TGTGCCAGCAGCTTGGATTCCGGCGAGCAGTTCTTC. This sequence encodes CASSLDSGEQFF. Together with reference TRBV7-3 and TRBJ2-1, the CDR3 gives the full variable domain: GAGVSQTPSNKVTEKGKYVELRCDPISGHTALYWYRQSLGQGPEFLIYFQGTGAADDSGLPNDRFFAVRPEGSVSTLKIQRTERGDSAVYLCASSLDSGEQFFGPGTRLTVL.

This CDR3 is CASSPVRWAFYEQYF. In DNA form, the CDR3 reads TGTGCCAGCAGCCCCGTCCGTTGGGCCTTCTACGAGCAGTACTTC. This chain links TRBV7-9 with TRBJ2-7, with no clear D. V lost 5 bases, J lost 3 bases, and 17 bases lay in between. This CDR3 is 15 amino acids long. Germline V lookup: CDR1 SEHNR, CDR2 FQNEAQ (reference sequence). Using reference TRBV7-9 and TRBJ2-7 for the parts outside the CDR3, the full variable domain is DTGVSQNPRHKITKRGQNVTFRCDPISEHNRLYWYRQTLGQGPEFLTYFQNEAQLEKSRLLSDRFSAERPKGSFSTLEIQRTEQGDSAMYLCASSPVRWAFYEQYFGPGTRLTVT.

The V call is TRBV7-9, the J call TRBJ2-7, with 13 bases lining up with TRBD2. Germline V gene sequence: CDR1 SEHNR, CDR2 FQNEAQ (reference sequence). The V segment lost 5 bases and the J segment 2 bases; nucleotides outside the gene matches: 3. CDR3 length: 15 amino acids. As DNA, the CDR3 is TGTGCCAGCAGCCAGGGACTAGCGGGGACCTACGAGCAGTACTTC. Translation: CASSQGLAGTYEQYF.

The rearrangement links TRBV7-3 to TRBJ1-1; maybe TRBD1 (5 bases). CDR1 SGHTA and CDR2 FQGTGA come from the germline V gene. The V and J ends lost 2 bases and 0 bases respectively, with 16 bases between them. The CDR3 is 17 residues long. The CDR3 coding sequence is TGTGCCAGCAGCTTAGACGGGGGACCGTTCATGAACACTGAAGCTTTCTTT. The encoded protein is CASSLDGGPFMNTEAFF.

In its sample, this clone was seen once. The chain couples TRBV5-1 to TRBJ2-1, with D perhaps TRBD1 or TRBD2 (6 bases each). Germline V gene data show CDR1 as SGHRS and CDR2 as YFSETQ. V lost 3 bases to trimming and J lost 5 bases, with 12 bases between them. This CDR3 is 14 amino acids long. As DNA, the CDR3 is TGCGCCAGCAGCTGGGGGGCCGAGCACAATGAGCAGTTCTTC. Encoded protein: CASSWGAEHNEQFF. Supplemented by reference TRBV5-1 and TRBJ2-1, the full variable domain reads KAGVTQTPRYLIKTRGQQVTLSCSPISGHRSVSWYQQTPGQGLQFLFEYFSETQRNKGNFPGRFSGRQFSNSRSEMNVSTLELGDSALYLCASSWGAEHNEQFFGPGTRLTVL.

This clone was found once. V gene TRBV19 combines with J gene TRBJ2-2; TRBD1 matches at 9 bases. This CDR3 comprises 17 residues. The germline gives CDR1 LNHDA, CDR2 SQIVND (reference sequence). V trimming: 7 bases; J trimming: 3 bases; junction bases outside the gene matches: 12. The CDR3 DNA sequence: TGTGCCAGTACCAAAGGCTCGGGACAGGGTGACACCGGGGAGCTGTTTTTT. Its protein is CASTKGSGQGDTGELFF. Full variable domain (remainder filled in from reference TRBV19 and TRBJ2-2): DGGITQSPKYLFRKEGQNVTLSCEQNLNHDAMYWYRQDPGQGLRLIYYSQIVNDFQKGDIAEGYSVSREKKESFPLTVTSAQKNPTAFYLCASTKGSGQGDTGELFFGEGSRLTVL.

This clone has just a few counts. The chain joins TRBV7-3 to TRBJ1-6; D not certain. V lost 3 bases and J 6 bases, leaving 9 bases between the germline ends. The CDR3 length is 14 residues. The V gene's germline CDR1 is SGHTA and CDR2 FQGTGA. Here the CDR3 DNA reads TGTGCCAGCAGCTTTATGGCACGTAATTCACCCCTCCACTTT. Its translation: CASSFMARNSPLHF.

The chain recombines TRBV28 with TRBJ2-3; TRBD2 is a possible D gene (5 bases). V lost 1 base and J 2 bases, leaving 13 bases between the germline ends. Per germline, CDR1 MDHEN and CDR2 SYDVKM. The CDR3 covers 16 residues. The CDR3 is CASSLSSGDYTDTQYF. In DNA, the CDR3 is TGTGCCAGCAGTTTATCCAGCGGAGATTACACAGATACGCAGTATTTT.

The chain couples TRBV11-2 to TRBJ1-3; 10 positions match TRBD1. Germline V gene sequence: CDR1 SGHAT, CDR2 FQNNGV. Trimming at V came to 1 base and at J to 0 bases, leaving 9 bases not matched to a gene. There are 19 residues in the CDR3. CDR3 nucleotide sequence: TGTGCCAGCAGCTTAGTAGGGGACAGGGGTCTCTACTCTGGAAACACCATATATTTT. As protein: CASSLVGDRGLYSGNTIYF.

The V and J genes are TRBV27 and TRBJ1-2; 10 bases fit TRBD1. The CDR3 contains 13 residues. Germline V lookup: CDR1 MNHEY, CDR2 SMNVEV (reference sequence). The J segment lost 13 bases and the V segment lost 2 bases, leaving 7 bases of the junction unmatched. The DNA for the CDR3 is TGTGCCAGCAGTTTAAAGGGGACAGGGGTGCGCACCTTC. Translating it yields CASSLKGTGVRTF.

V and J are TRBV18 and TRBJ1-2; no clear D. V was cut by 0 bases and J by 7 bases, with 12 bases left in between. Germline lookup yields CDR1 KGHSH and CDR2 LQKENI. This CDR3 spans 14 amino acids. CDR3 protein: CASSPPPKPGGYTF. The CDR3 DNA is TGTGCCAGCTCACCACCCCCAAAACCGGGTGGCTACACCTTC.

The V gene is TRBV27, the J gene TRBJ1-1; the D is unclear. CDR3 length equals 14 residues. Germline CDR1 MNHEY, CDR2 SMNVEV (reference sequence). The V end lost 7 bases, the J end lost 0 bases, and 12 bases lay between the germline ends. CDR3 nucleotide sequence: TGTGCCAGCACCGGAGTGCCCATGAACACTGAAGCTTTCTTT. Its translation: CASTGVPMNTEAFF.

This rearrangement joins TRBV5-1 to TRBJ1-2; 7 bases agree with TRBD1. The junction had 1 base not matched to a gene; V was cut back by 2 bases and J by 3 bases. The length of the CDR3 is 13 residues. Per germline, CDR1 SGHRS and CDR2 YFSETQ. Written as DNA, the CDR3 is TGCGCCAGCAGCTTCACAGGGGACTATGGCTACACCTTC. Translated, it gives CASSFTGDYGYTF.

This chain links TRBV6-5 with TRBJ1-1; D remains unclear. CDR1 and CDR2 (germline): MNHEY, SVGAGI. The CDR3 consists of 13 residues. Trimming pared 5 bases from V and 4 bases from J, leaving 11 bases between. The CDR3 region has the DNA TGTGCCAGCAGTAACCCTGGGGTCACTGAAGCTTTCTTT. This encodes CASSNPGVTEAFF.

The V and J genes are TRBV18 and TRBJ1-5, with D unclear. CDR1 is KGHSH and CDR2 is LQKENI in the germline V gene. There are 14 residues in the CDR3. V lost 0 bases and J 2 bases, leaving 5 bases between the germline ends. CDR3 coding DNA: TGTGCCAGCTCACCACCTCCAGGCAATCAGCCCCAGCATTTT. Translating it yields CASSPPPGNQPQHF.

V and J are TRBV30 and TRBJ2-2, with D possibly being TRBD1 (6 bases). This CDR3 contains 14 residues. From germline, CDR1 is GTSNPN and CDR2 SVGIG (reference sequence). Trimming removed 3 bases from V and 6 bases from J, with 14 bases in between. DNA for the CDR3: TGTGCCTGGAGCTCAGGGGTTCAGTCCGGGGAGCTGTTTTTT. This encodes CAWSSGVQSGELFF.

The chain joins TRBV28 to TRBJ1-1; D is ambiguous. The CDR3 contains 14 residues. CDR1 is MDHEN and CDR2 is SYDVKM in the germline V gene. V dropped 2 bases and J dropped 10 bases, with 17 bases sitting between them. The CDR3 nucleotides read TGTGCCAGCAGTTTAGAGGGAGAAGGCGTCAGAGCTTTCTTT. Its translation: CASSLEGEGVRAFF.

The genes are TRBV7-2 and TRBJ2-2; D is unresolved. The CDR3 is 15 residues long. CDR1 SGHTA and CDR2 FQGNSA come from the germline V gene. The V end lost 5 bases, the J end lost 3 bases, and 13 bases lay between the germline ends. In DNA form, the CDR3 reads TGTGCCAGCAGCCCCTCCCAGAGCTACACCGGGGAGCTGTTTTTT. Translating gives CASSPSQSYTGELFF.

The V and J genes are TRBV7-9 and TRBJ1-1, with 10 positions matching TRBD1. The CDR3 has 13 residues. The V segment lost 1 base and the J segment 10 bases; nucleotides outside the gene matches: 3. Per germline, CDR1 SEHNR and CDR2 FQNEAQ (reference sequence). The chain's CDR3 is CASSLGTGGLAFF. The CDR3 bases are TGTGCCAGCAGCTTAGGGACAGGGGGGTTAGCTTTCTTT.

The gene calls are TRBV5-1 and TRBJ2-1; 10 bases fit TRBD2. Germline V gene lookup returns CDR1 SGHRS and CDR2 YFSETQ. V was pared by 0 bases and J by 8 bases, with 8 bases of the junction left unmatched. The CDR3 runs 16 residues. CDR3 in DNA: TGCGCCAGCAGCTTGGGGGGCGGGACTAGCGCTGATGAGCAGTTCTTC. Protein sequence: CASSLGGGTSADEQFF. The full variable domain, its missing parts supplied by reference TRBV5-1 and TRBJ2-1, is KAGVTQTPRYLIKTRGQQVTLSCSPISGHRSVSWYQQTPGQGLQFLFEYFSETQRNKGNFPGRFSGRQFSNSRSEMNVSTLELGDSALYLCASSLGGGTSADEQFFGPGTRLTVL.

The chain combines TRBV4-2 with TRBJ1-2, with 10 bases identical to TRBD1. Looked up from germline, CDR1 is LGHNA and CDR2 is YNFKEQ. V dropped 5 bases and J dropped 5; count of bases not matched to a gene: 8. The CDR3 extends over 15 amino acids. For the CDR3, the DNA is TGTGCCAGCAGCGAGGGGACAGGGGAAGGATATGGCTACACCTTC. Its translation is CASSEGTGEGYGYTF.

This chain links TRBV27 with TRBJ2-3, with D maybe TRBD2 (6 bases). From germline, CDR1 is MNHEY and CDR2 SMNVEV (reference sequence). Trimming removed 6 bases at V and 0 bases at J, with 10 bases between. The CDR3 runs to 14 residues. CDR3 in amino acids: CASRPGLSTDTQYF. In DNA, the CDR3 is TGTGCCAGCAGACCCGGACTAAGCACAGATACGCAGTATTTT.

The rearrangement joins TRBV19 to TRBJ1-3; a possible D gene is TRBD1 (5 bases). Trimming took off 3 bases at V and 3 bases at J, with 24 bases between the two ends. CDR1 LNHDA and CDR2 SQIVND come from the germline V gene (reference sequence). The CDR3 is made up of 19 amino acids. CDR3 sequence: CASSMSGPSRVWSGNTIYF. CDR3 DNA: TGTGCCAGTAGTATGTCAGGCCCCTCCAGGGTTTGGAGTGGAAACACCATATATTTT.

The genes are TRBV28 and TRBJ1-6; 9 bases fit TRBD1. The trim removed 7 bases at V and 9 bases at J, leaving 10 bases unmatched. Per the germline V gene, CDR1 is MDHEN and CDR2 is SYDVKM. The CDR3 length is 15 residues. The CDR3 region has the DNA TGTGCCAGCACCGGAACGGGACAGGGAACTTCACCCCTCCACTTT. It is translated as CASTGTGQGTSPLHF.

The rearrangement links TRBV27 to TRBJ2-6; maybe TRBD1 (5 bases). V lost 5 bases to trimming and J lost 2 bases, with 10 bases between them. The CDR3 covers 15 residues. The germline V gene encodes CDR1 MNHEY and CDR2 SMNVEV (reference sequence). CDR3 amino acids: CASSTPRAGANVLTF. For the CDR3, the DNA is TGTGCCAGCAGTACCCCCAGGGCTGGGGCCAACGTCCTGACTTTC.

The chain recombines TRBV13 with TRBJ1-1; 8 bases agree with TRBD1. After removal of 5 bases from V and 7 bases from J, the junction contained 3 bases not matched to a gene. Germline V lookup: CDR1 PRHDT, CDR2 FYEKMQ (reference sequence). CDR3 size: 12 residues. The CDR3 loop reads CASSPDRDEAFF. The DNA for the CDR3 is TGTGCCAGCAGCCCGGACAGGGATGAAGCTTTCTTT.

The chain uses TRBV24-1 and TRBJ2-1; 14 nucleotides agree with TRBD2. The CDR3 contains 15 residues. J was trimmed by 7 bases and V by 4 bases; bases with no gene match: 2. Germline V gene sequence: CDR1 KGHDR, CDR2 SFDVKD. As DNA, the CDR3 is TGTGCCACCAGTGACTGGACTAGCGGGGGGAATGAGCAGTTCTTC. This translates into CATSDWTSGGNEQFF.

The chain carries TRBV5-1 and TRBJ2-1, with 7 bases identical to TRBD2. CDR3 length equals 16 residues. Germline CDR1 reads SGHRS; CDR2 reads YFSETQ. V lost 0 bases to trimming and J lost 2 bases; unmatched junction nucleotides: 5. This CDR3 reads CASSLVAGGTYNEQFF. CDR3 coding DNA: TGCGCCAGCAGCTTGGTAGCGGGCGGAACCTACAATGAGCAGTTCTTC. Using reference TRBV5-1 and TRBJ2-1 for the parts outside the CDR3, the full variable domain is KAGVTQTPRYLIKTRGQQVTLSCSPISGHRSVSWYQQTPGQGLQFLFEYFSETQRNKGNFPGRFSGRQFSNSRSEMNVSTLELGDSALYLCASSLVAGGTYNEQFFGPGTRLTVL.

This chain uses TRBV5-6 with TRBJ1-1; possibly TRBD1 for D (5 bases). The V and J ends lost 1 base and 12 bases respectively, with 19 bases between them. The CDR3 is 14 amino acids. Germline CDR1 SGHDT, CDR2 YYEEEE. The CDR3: CASSLPSDSGITFF. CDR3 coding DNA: TGTGCCAGCAGCTTGCCTTCCGACAGCGGAATTACTTTCTTT.